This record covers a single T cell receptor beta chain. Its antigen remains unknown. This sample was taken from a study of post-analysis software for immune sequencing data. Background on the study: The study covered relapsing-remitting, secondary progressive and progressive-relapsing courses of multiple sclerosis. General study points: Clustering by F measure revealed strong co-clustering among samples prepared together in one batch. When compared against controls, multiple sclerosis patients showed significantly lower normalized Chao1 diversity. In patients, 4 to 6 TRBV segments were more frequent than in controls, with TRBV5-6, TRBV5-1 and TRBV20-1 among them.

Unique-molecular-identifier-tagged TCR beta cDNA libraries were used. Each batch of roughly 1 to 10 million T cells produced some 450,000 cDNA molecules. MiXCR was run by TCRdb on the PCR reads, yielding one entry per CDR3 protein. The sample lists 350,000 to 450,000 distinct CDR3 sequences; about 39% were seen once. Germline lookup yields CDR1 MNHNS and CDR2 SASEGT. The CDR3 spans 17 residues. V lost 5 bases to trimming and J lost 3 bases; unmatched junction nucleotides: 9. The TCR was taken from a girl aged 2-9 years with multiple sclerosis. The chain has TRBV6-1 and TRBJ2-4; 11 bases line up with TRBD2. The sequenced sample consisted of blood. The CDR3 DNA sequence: TGTGCCAGCAGTCTAGCGGGGGGCGGATATGGCAAAAACATTCAGTACTTC. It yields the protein CASSLAGGGYGKNIQYF.